The 21 T cell receptor beta chains below were found in one sample sequenced in a study of T cell responses to AZD1222 COVID-19 vaccine. This table comes from immunoSEQ multiplex PCR, and its TCRdb copy is limited to in-frame clones, with some not included. The data show 55,000 to 75,000 clones, 60% to 85% seen once. Specimen: peripheral blood, collected on day 0 of AZD1222 vaccination. All receptors derive from an adult in good health.

The chain recombines TRBV19 with TRBJ1-5; D uncertain. CDR3 length: 15 residues. CDR1 is LNHDA, CDR2 SQIVND, per germline (reference sequence). Trimming shortened V by 4 bases and J by 2 bases, and 12 bases separated the two germline ends. CDR3 coding DNA: TGTGCCAGTAGTAACAGTCTTTCAGGCAATCAGCCCCAGCATTTT. Residues: CASSNSLSGNQPQHF.

The rearrangement links TRBV7-6 to TRBJ2-1; D may be TRBD1 or TRBD2 (5 bases each). This CDR3 has 15 amino acids. Germline CDR1 and CDR2: SGHVS and FNYEAQ. V lost 3 bases and J lost 0, with 9 bases in between. The CDR3 DNA reads as TGTGCCAGCAGCTTCCCTGGGGGCTCCTACAATGAGCAGTTCTTC. Its translation: CASSFPGGSYNEQFF.

The rearrangement joins TRBV7-9 to TRBJ1-1; D possibly corresponds to TRBD1 (5 bases). The CDR3 spans 14 residues. V lost 5 bases and J 1 base, leaving 11 bases between the germline ends. Germline V gives CDR1 SEHNR, CDR2 FQNEAQ (reference sequence). The CDR3 loop is CASSGTLKNTEAFF. The CDR3 nucleotides read TGTGCCAGCAGCGGGACGCTAAAGAACACTGAAGCTTTCTTT. Combining the CDR3 with reference TRBV7-9 and TRBJ1-1 gives the whole variable domain DTGVSQNPRHKITKRGQNVTFRCDPISEHNRLYWYRQTLGQGPEFLTYFQNEAQLEKSRLLSDRFSAERPKGSFSTLEIQRTEQGDSAMYLCASSGTLKNTEAFFGQGTRLTVV.

This clone was counted between two and nine times. The chain joins TRBV19 to TRBJ1-1, with a possible D match to TRBD1 (5 bases). The CDR3 loop spans 13 amino acids. The germline CDR1 and CDR2 sequences are LNHDA and SQIVND (reference sequence). V lost 7 bases, J lost 0 bases, and 9 bases lay in between. CDR3 nucleotide sequence: TGTGCCAGTAAGAAGGGGCTGAACACTGAAGCTTTCTTT. Its translation is CASKKGLNTEAFF.

This clone was observed a single time. CDR3 DNA: TGCGCCAGCAGCCAAGATCGGGCAGGGGCCAATTCACCCCTCCACTTT. Translation: CASSQDRAGANSPLHF. The rearrangement joins TRBV4-1 to TRBJ1-6; tentative D call: TRBD1 (6 bases). Germline V lookup: CDR1 MGHRA, CDR2 YSYEKL. The CDR3 runs 16 residues. The V end was cut by 0 bases, the J end by 7 bases, with 13 bases between.

For the CDR3, the DNA is TGTGCCAGCAGCACCGGGACGAACTCTGGAAACACCATATATTTT. As protein: CASSTGTNSGNTIYF. This chain uses TRBV6-5 with TRBJ1-3; TRBD1 might be the D (5 bases). This CDR3 comprises 15 residues. V lost 6 bases, J lost 0 bases, and 12 bases lay in between. Looked up from germline, CDR1 is MNHEY and CDR2 is SVGAGI.

Here the CDR3 DNA reads TGTGCCAGCAGTCTCAGCGACTATGGCTACACCTTC. Protein: CASSLSDYGYTF. The rearrangement links TRBV6-6 to TRBJ1-2; the D is unclear. Trimming stripped 5 bases from V and 3 bases from J, with 7 bases between. CDR1 is MNHNY and CDR2 is SVGAGI in the germline V gene (reference sequence). CDR3 length: 12 residues.

This clone was recorded a few times. The V call is TRBV29-1, the J call TRBJ1-5; 10 positions agree with TRBD1. The V segment lost 6 bases and the J segment 0 bases; nucleotides outside the gene matches: 11. The germline gives CDR1 SQVTM, CDR2 ANQGSEA. This CDR3 is built from 17 residues. CDR3 sequence: CSVSSGTGDYSNQPQHF. CDR3 in DNA: TGCAGCGTCTCTTCCGGGACAGGGGACTATAGCAATCAGCCCCAGCATTTT.

The chain employs TRBV7-9 and TRBJ2-6; possible D gene TRBD1, 6 bases. Trimming removed 4 bases at V and 2 bases at J, with 12 bases between. This CDR3 comprises 16 residues. CDR1 and CDR2 from the germline V gene are SEHNR and FQNEAQ (reference sequence). The CDR3 loop is CASSSTGSAGANVLTF. The DNA of the CDR3 is TGTGCCAGCAGCTCAACAGGGTCTGCTGGGGCCAACGTCCTGACTTTC.

J is TRBJ2-1 and V is TRBV5-6, with TRBD2 matching 11 bases. The CDR3 has 17 amino acids. CDR1 and CDR2 from the germline V gene are SGHDT and YYEEEE. J lost 3 bases, V lost 2 bases, and 7 bases had no gene match. This CDR3 reads CASSFLTSGGNYNEQFF. CDR3 sequence (DNA): TGTGCCAGCAGCTTCTTAACTAGCGGGGGAAACTACAATGAGCAGTTCTTC.

The chain is built from TRBV4-3 and TRBJ2-2; 12 bases agree with TRBD2. With V trimmed by 2 bases and J by 1 base, 5 bases remained unmatched. CDR3 length: 18 amino acids. Germline CDR1 LGHNA, CDR2 YSLEER. The chain's CDR3 is CASSQQTSGGENTGELFF. Here the CDR3 DNA reads TGCGCCAGCAGCCAACAGACTAGCGGGGGAGAGAACACCGGGGAGCTGTTTTTT.

This chain connects TRBV10-3 to TRBJ1-2; TRBD1 might be the D (6 bases). The CDR3 has 16 amino acids. The germline V gene has CDR1 ENHRY and CDR2 SYGVKD. V lost 4 bases and J lost 1, with 16 bases in between. For the CDR3, the DNA is TGTGCCATCAGTGCCCCAAGAGGACAGCTTAACTATGGCTACACCTTC. Encoded protein: CAISAPRGQLNYGYTF.

This chain joins TRBV7-3 and TRBJ1-2; 10 bases align to TRBD1. V was clipped by 5 bases and J by 4 bases; unmatched bases: 10. In germline, CDR1 is SGHTA, CDR2 FQGTGA. This CDR3 comprises 16 residues. The CDR3 coding sequence is TGTGCCAGCAGCCCCAGACAGGGGGCGCTGAGCTATGGCTACACCTTC. It yields the protein CASSPRQGALSYGYTF. Based on the CDR3 plus reference TRBV7-3 and TRBJ1-2, the full variable domain is GAGVSQTPSNKVTEKGKYVELRCDPISGHTALYWYRQSLGQGPEFLIYFQGTGAADDSGLPNDRFFAVRPEGSVSTLKIQRTERGDSAVYLCASSPRQGALSYGYTFGSGTRLTVV.

The chain has TRBV7-8 and TRBJ1-6; perhaps TRBD1 as D (5 bases). Trimming took off 5 bases at V and 1 base at J, with 15 bases between the two ends. Germline assignment: CDR1 SGHVS and CDR2 FQNEAQ. This CDR3 has 17 amino acids. CDR3 nucleotide sequence: TGTGCCAGCAGCCTTCTCGGGGGGGGGTCCTATAATTCACCCCTCCACTTT. It encodes CASSLLGGGSYNSPLHF.

The chain has TRBV6-1 and TRBJ2-1; 8 bases map to TRBD2. The CDR3 contains 15 residues. Germline CDR1 reads MNHNS; CDR2 reads SASEGT. The V segment lost 3 bases and the J segment 7 bases; nucleotides outside the gene matches: 8. The CDR3: CASSESRLAGNEQFF. The DNA for the CDR3 is TGTGCCAGCAGTGAGTCTCGATTAGCGGGGAATGAGCAGTTCTTC.

This sequence joins TRBV6-5 and TRBJ2-5, with 7 positions matching TRBD2. Germline CDR1 reads MNHEY; CDR2 reads SVGAGI. CDR3 size: 12 residues. The junction had 3 bases not matched to a gene; V was cut back by 7 bases and J by 4 bases. CDR3 DNA: TGTGCCAGCACGGGAGGTTCAGAGACCCAGTACTTC. Residues: CASTGGSETQYF.

The rearrangement joins TRBV19 to TRBJ2-1, with D possibly TRBD1 on 5 matching bases. V was clipped by 1 base and J by 10 bases, with 14 bases between them. The CDR3 sequence is 14 residues long. CDR1 is LNHDA, CDR2 SQIVND, per germline (reference sequence). CDR3 amino acids: CASSIAAGSGEQFF. The CDR3 nucleotides read TGTGCCAGTAGTATAGCGGCAGGGTCTGGAGAGCAGTTCTTC.

CDR3 loop: CASNPGTLRSETQYF. The DNA of the CDR3 is TGTGCCAGCAACCCGGGGACGCTAAGATCAGAGACCCAGTACTTC. This chain joins TRBV6-5 and TRBJ2-5, with D possibly called TRBD1 or TRBD2 (5 bases each). Germline CDR1 reads MNHEY; CDR2 reads SVGAGI. The CDR3 covers 15 residues. V lost 7 bases to trimming and J lost 4 bases, with 19 bases between them.

This clone has just a few counts. The V gene is TRBV7-9, the J gene TRBJ2-7; D might be TRBD1 or TRBD2, each matching 5 bases. Trimming took 4 bases from V and 3 from J, leaving 19 bases between them. Germline CDR1 reads SEHNR; CDR2 reads FQNEAQ (reference sequence). CDR3 size: 16 residues. The CDR3 nucleotides read TGTGCCAGCAGCTGGGGACGGGGCTCGAACAGCTACGAGCAGTACTTC. It codes for CASSWGRGSNSYEQYF.

The chain employs TRBV10-3 and TRBJ2-7; TRBD1 matches 7 bases. The V segment lost 8 bases and the J segment 0 bases; nucleotides outside the gene matches: 7. CDR3 length: 14 amino acids. Germline assignment: CDR1 ENHRY and CDR2 SYGVKD. The CDR3 loop is CAIRRDSNSYEQYF. CDR3 DNA sequence: TGTGCCATCCGTAGGGACAGCAACTCCTACGAGCAGTACTTC.

This chain joins TRBV19 and TRBJ1-1, with D possibly being TRBD1 (6 bases). The CDR3 sequence is 18 residues long. The V and J ends lost 6 bases and 3 bases respectively, with 26 bases between them. Germline V gene data show CDR1 as LNHDA and CDR2 as SQIVND (reference sequence). The CDR3 sequence: CASRPFSGGLSLDTEAFF. The CDR3, as DNA: TGTGCCAGTAGGCCTTTTTCTGGGGGGCTCAGTTTGGACACTGAAGCTTTCTTT.